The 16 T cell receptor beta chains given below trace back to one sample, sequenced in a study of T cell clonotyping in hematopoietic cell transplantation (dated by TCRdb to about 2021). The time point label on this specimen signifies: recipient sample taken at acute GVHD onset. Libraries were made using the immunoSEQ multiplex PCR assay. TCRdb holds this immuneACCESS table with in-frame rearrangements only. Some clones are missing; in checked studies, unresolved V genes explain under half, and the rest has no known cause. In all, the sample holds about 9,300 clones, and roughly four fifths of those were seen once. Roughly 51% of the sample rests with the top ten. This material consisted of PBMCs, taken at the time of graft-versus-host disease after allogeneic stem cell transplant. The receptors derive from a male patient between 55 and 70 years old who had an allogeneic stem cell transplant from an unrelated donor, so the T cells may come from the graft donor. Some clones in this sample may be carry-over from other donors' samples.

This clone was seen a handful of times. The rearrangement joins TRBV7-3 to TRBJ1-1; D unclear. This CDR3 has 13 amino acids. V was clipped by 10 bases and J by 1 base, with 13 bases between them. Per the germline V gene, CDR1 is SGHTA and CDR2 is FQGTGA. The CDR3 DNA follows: TGTGCCATCGTGACCGGTGGGAACACTGAAGCTTTCTTT. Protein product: CAIVTGGNTEAFF.

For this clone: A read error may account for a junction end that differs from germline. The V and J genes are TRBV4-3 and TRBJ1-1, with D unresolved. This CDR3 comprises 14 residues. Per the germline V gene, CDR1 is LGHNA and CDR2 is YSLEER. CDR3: CASSQDPGNPEAFF. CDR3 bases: TGCGCCAGCAGCCAAGATCCCGGGAACCCTGAAGCTTTCTTT.

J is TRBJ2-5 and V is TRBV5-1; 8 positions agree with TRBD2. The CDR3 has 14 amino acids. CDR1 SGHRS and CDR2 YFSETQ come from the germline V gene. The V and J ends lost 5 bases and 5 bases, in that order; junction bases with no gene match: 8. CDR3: CASRDRGGQETQYF. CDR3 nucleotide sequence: TGCGCCAGCAGAGACCGGGGGGGGCAGGAGACCCAGTACTTC.

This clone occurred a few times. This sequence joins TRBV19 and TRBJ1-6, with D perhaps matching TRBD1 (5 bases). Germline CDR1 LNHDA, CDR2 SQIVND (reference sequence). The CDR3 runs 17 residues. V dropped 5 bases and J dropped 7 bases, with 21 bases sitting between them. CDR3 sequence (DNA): TGTGCCAGTAGTGGACTTGAGGGACTACAAGGAAATTCACCCCTCCACTTT. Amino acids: CASSGLEGLQGNSPLHF.

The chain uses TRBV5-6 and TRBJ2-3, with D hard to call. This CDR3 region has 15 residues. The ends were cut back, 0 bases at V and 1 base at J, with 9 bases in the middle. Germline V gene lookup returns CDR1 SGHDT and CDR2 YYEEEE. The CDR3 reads CASSLVGYRTDTQYF. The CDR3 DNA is TGTGCCAGCAGCTTGGTGGGTTATCGCACAGATACGCAGTATTTT.

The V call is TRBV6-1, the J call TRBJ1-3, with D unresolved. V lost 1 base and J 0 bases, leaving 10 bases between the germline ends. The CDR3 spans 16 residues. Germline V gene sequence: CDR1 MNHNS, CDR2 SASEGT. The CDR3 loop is CASSEVVLNSGNTIYF. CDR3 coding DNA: TGTGCCAGCAGTGAAGTAGTCCTCAACTCTGGAAACACCATATATTTT.

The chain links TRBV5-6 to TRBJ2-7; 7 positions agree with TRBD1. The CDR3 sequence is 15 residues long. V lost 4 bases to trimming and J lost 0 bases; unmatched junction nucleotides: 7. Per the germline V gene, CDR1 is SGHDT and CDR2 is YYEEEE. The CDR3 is CASSRDSLSSYEQYF. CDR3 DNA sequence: TGTGCCAGCAGCCGGGACAGTTTGAGCTCCTACGAGCAGTACTTC.

The CDR3 reads CASSLNLAGGYYEQYF. The CDR3 bases are TGTGCCAGCAGCCTGAACCTAGCGGGGGGTTACTACGAGCAGTACTTC. V gene TRBV11-2 combines with J gene TRBJ2-7; 11 positions agree with TRBD2. Unmatched junction bases numbered 9, after V lost 5 bases and J lost 3 bases. The CDR3 contains 16 residues. CDR1 is SGHAT, CDR2 FQNNGV, per germline.

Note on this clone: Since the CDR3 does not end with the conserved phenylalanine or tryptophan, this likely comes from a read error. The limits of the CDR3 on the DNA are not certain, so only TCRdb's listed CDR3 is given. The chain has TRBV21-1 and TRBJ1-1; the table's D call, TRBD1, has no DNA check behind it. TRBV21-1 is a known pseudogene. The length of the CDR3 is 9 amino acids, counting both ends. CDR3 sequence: CASSSDRPL.

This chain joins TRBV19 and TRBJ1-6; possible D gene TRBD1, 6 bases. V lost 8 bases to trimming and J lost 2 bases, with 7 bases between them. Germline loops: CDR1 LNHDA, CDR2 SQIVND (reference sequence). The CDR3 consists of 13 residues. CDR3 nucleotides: TGTGCCAGTGGGACAACCTATAATTCACCCCTCCACTTT. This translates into CASGTTYNSPLHF. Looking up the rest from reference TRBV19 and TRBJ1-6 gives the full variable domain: DGGITQSPKYLFRKEGQNVTLSCEQNLNHDAMYWYRQDPGQGLRLIYYSQIVNDFQKGDIAEGYSVSREKKESFPLTVTSAQKNPTAFYLCASGTTYNSPLHFGNGTRLTVT.

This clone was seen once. The CDR3 DNA sequence: TGCGCCAGCAGCTTAAGAGGGGCCCACACAGATACGCAGTATTTT. Translated: CASSLRGAHTDTQYF. The chain couples TRBV5-1 to TRBJ2-3, with D perhaps assigned TRBD1 or TRBD2 (5 bases each). Germline V gene lookup returns CDR1 SGHRS and CDR2 YFSETQ. This CDR3 is built from 15 residues. The V end lost 2 bases, the J end lost 2 bases, and 12 bases lay between the germline ends.

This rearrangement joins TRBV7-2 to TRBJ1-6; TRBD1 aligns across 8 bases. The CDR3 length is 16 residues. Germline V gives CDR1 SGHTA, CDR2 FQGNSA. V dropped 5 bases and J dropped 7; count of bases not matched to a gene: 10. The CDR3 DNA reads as TGTGCCAGCAGCGTAGTACCGGGACAGGAAAATTCACCCCTCCACTTT. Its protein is CASSVVPGQENSPLHF.

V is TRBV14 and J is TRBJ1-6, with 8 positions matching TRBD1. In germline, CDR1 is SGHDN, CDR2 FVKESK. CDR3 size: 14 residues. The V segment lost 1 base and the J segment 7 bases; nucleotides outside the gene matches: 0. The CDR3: CASSQAGGNSPLHF. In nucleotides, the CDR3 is TGTGCCAGCAGCCAAGCAGGGGGCAATTCACCCCTCCACTTT.

The CDR3 sequence: CASSPSSGGVVVEQFF. For the CDR3, the DNA is TGCGCCAGCAGCCCATCTAGCGGGGGGGTTGTAGTAGAGCAGTTCTTC. This chain connects TRBV4-1 to TRBJ2-1; 12 nucleotides match TRBD2. Trimming removed 4 bases from V and 10 bases from J; junction bases left unmatched: 11. The CDR3 is 16 residues long. CDR1 and CDR2 (germline): MGHRA, YSYEKL.

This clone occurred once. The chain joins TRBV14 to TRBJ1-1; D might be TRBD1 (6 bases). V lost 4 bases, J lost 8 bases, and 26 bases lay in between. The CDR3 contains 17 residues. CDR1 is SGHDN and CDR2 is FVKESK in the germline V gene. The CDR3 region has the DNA TGTGCCAGCAGCCCACCGTTATGGGACAAGCCACGAGGAGAAGCTTTCTTT. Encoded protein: CASSPPLWDKPRGEAFF. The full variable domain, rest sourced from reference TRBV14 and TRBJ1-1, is EAGVTQFPSHSVIEKGQTVTLRCDPISGHDNLYWYRRVMGKEIKFLLHFVKESKQDESGMPNNRFLAERTGGTYSTLKVQPAELEDSGVYFCASSPPLWDKPRGEAFFGQGTRLTVV.

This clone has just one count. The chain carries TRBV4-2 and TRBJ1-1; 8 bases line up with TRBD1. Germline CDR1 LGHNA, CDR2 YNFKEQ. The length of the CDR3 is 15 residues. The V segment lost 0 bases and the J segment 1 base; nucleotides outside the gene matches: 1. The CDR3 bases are TGTGCCAGCAGCCAAGAAGGACAGGGGAACACTGAAGCTTTCTTT. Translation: CASSQEGQGNTEAFF.